This T cell receptor (beta chain) was captured by sequencing in a study of shared clonotypes between healthy human individuals (dated by TCRdb to the early 2020s). Background on the whole study: The cohort included three men and two women between 18 and 49 years of age. For each donor, three plates each were used for CD4 naive and CD4 memory, two plates were used for CD8 naive, and one plate was used for CD8 memory. To estimate repertoire size and how much clonotypes are shared between individuals, the study performed deep sequencing of blood TCR repertoires from a few healthy adults. To increase sequencing depth and limit assay-specific biases, different laboratories used diverse techniques to prepare libraries and sequence TCR repertoires. Between about 0.85 and 10 billion PBMCs per donor were obtained by leukapheresis. The research as a whole found: Clonotypes shared by all four sorted-subset donors showed higher generation probabilities than non-shared clonotypes. Sampling was limited to blood, and TCR repertoires in tissue likely differ from TCR repertoires in blood. The small number of donors limited the genetic and exposure-history diversity represented. When four donors were compared, the shared fraction of clonotypes was about 5% for naive CD4, roughly 3.3% for naive CD8, 2% to 2.5% for memory CD4, and roughly 0.43% for memory CD8. Based on pairwise subsampling, the degree of clonotype sharing among donors was expected to be affected by sequencing depth. Estimated clonotype richness was generally larger for naive than for memory subsets. Even with the large sequencing depth, rarefaction of the sorted-subset datasets indicated that sequencing was incomplete.

V and J lose 1 base and 3 bases, and a span of 19 bases separates them. The CDR3 runs 18 amino acids, cysteine and phenylalanine included. Just the 54-base CDR3 DNA is kept, in frame starting at base 1. CDR1 SGHVS and CDR2 FNYEAQ were looked up in the germline V gene. Concerning this clone: This clone's antigen is unknown. Base qualities were left out, and no much larger clone turns up one base away.

Using the deep immunoSEQ assay, TCR CDR3 regions were amplified from genomic DNA by multiplex PCR. Extracted genomic DNA from each cell subset was spread evenly across all wells of several immunoSEQ 96-well plates, with each plate serving as a replicate. For sorted subsets, each replicate PCR was loaded with approximately 190 ng genomic DNA, equivalent to 30,000 or so T cell genomes. Purified libraries were measured with a Qubit 3.0 fluorometer, size-checked on a Bioanalyzer 2100, and measured again with the KAPA Library Quantification kit. A separate single-read 150-cycle Illumina NextSeq 550 flow cell was used to sequence each immunoSEQ 96-well plate. The study's processing was this. The immunoSEQ output contained only junctional sequences without quality scores, so filtering could not match that applied to full-length reads. Sequences were annotated with PyIR, a Python wrapper for IgBLAST v1.9, using IMGT germline references to assign V/J genes and CDR3. Any read was removed if the V/J assignment was weak (E-value above 1e-6), the CDR3 was missing, or the read contained stop codons, out-of-frame junctions, or ambiguous translated residues. V3J clonotypes were defined by identical inferred V gene, J gene, and CDR3 amino acid sequence. Percentage overlap between repertoires was calculated by dividing the number of shared unique clonotypes by the size of the smaller repertoire. Repertoire richness was assessed with RTK rarefaction, the Chao1 estimator, and Recon v2.1 estimates of unobserved clonotypes. OLGA was used to compute generation probabilities for all TCRbeta clonotypes that the gDNA method yielded from a handful of donors. TCRdb retrieved this table from immuneACCESS and kept in-frame rearrangements only. Not all clones are present; in checked studies, unresolved V genes account for under half, and no reason is known for the remainder. V and J calls and clone size are those listed in that table; D and trimming were worked out from the DNA. This sample gives more than 900,000 clones in total; about 84% of them show up just once. The top ten constitute around 0.6% of the sample.

The donors were healthy, HIV-negative adults with no recently reported acute infections or vaccinations. Every donor was a Caucasian adult residing in Nashville, Tennessee, USA. Magnetic negative selection was used to enrich CD4+ T cells, after which naive cells were positively selected on CD45RA and the negative fraction became the memory subset. After blood collection by leukapheresis, PBMCs were isolated using Ficoll-Histopaque density gradient centrifugation and then cryopreserved in the vapor phase of liquid nitrogen. Analytical flow cytometry was used to check the purity and quantity of each magnetically sorted T cell population. Genomic DNA was isolated from each sorted fraction and quantified by UV absorbance on a Nanodrop 2000c.

Material: memory CD4+ T cells from PBMCs. The label giving this sample's cell subset or site can be read as: CD45RA-negative fraction. The chain was built from TRBV7-6 and TRBJ2-1; the D segment is perhaps TRBD1 or TRBD2, each sharing 5 matched bases. This TCR came from a young man in good health. Some clones in this sample may be carry-over from other donors' samples. The nucleotide sequence reads TGTGCCAGCAGCTTAGTCGCCCCGGGACCGTCATACTACAATGAGCAGTTCTTC. Its translation reads: CASSLVAPGPSYYNEQFF.